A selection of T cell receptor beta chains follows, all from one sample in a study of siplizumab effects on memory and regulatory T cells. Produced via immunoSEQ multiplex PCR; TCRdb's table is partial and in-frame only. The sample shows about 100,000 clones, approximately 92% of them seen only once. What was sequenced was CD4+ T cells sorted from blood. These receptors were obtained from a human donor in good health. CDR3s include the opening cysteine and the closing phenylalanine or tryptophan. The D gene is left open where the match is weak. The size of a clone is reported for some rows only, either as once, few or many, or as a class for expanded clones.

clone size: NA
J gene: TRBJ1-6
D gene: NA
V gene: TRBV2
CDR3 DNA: TGTGCCAGCAGAGCAAGGGTCCCAAACGATTACTATAATTCACCCCTCCACTTT
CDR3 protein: CASRARVPNDYYNSPLHF

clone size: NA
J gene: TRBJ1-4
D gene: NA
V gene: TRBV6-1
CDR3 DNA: TGTGCCAGCAGTGAAGCGGGCAGTTTTAATGAAAAACTGTTTTTT
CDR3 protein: CASSEAGSFNEKLFF

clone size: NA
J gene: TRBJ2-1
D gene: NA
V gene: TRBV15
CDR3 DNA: TGTGCCACCAGCAGAGACGGGAACACCAATGAGCAGTTCTTC
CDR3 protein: CATSRDGNTNEQFF

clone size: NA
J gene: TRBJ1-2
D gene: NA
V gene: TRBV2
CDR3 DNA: TGTGCCAGCAATCCGGGCACCGCTAACTATGGCTACACCTTC
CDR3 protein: CASNPGTANYGYTF

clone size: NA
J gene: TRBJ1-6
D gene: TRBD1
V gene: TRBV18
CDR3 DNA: TGTGCCAGCTCACCTACAGGGGAAGGGTCACCCCTCCACTTT
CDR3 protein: CASSPTGEGSPLHF

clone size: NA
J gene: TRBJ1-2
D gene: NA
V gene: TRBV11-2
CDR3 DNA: TGTGCCAGCAGCACAGAGGGGTCGCTCTATGGCTACACCTTC
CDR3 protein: CASSTEGSLYGYTF

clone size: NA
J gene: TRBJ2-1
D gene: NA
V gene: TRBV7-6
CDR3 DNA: TGTGCCAGCAGCTTACCGACGGAATACAATGAGCAGTTCTTC
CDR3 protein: CASSLPTEYNEQFF

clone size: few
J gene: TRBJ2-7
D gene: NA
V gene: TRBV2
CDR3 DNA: TGTGCCAGCCTAAAGTCCAGGGGTAGCTACGAGCAGTACTTC
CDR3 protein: CASLKSRGSYEQYF

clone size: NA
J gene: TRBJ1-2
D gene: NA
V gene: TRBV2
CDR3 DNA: TGTGCCAGCAGGGATGGACAGTGGCGGTCTAGAGGCTACACCTTC
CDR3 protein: CASRDGQWRSRGYTF

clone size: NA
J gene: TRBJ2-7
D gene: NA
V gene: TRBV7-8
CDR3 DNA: TGTGCCAGCAGCTTAGTCGGAATGGGATACGAGCAGTACTTC
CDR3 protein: CASSLVGMGYEQYF

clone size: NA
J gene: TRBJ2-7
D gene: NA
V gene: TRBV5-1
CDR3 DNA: TGCGCCAGCAGCTTTATAAAACCGGGGCTTGTGGGGGAGCAGTACTTC
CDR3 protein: CASSFIKPGLVGEQYF

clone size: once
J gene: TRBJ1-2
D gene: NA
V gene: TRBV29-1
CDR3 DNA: TGCAGCGTTGAAGCCTCAAAGGCTGGGGGCTACACCTTC
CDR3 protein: CSVEASKAGGYTF

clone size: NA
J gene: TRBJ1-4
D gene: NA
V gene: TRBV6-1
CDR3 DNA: TGTGCCAGCAGCCACGGGGAGAAACTGTTTTTT
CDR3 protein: CASSHGEKLFF

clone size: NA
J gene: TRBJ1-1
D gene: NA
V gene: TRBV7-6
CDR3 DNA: TGTGCCAGCAGCCCCGCGAGTTGGACTGAAGCTTTCTTT
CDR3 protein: CASSPASWTEAFF

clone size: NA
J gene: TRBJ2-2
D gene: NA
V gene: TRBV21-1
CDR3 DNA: TGTGCCAGCAGCAAGGGTAGGACTAGCGGGGGACCCAAATGCACCGGGGAGCTGTTTTTT
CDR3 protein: CASSKGRTSGGPKCTGELFF

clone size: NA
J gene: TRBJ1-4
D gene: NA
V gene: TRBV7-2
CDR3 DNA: TGTGCCAGCAGCGGCCGGACGGAGAATGAAAAACTGTTTTTT
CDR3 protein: CASSGRTENEKLFF

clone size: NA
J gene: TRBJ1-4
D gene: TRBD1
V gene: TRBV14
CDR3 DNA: TGTGCCAGCAGCCAAGTTGACAGGGGAAAACTGTTTTTT
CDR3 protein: CASSQVDRGKLFF

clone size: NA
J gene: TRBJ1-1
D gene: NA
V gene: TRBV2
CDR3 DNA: TGTGCCAGCACGGGGGGGAACCGGGACACTGAAGCTTTCTTT
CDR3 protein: CASTGGNRDTEAFF

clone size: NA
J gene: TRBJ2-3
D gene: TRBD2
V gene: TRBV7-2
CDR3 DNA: TGTGCCAGCAGCTTAGGGAGCGGGGGGGCCATCACAGATACGCAGTATTTT
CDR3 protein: CASSLGSGGAITDTQYF

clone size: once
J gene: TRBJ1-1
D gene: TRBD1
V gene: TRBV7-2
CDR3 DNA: TGTGCCAGCAGCTGGAAGACAGGGGCCGAAGCTTTCTTT
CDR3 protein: CASSWKTGAEAFF